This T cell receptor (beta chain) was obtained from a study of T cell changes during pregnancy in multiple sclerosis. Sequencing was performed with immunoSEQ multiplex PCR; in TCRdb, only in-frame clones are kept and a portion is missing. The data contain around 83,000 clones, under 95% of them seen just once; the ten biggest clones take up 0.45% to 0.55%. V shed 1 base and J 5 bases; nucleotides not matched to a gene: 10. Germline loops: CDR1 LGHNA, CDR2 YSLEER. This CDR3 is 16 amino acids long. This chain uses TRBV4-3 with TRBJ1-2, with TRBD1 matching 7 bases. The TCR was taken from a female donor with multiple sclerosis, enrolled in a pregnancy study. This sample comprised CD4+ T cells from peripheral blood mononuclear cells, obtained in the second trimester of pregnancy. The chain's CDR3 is CASSQVKGAPGYGYTF. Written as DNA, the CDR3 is TGCGCCAGCAGCCAAGTTAAGGGGGCGCCGGGGTATGGCTACACCTTC.